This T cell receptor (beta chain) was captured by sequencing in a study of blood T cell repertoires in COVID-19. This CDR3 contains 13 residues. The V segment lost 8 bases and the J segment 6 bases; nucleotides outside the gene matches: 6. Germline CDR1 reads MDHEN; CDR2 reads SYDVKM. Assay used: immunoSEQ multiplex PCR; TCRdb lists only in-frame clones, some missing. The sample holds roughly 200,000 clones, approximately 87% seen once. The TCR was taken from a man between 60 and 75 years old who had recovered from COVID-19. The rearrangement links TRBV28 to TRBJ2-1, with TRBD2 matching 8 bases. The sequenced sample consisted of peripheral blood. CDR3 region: CASRGGAGNEQFF. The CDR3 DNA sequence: TGTGCCAGCCGGGGGGGCGCAGGCAATGAGCAGTTCTTC.